The entry that follows covers one T cell receptor beta chain sequence. Antigen unknown. Data came from immunoSEQ multiplex PCR; TCRdb stores just in-frame clones and leaves some out. In the table there are tens of thousands of clones, roughly 89% of which are singletons. The data were taken from a study of siplizumab effects on memory and regulatory T cells. Whole-study results and caveats: Naive T cells seemed more diverse than memory cells; they also seemed major alloresponse contributors. Alloreactive sequences that could be traced to unstimulated CD4+ memory cells showed a significant reduction under siplizumab. Assignment to unstimulated subsets succeeded for only a minor fraction of the alloreactive clones.

Germline assignment: CDR1 SGHVS and CDR2 FNYEAQ. The CDR3 has 17 residues. Trimming removed 4 bases from V and 4 bases from J; junction bases left unmatched: 9. V usage is TRBV7-6 and J usage is TRBJ2-6; TRBD1 agrees at 8 bases. The clonotype was recovered from a human donor in good health. Sequencing was carried out using Tregs sorted from blood. As DNA, the CDR3 is TGTGCCAGCAGCTGGGGAGGACAGGGCGGCGGGGCCAACGTCCTGACTTTC. Residues: CASSWGGQGGGANVLTF.